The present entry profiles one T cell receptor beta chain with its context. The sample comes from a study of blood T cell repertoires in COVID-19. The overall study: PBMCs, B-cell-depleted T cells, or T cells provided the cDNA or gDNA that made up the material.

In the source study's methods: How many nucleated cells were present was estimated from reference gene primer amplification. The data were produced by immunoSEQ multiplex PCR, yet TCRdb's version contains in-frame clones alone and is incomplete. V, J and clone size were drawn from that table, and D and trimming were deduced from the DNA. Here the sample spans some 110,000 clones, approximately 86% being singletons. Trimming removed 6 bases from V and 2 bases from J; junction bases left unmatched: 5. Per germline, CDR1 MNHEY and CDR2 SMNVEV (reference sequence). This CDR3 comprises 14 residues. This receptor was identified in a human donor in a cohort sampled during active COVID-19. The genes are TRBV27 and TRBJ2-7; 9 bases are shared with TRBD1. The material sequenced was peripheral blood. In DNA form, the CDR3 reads TGTGCCAGCAGGGGACAGGGATTTACCTACGAGCAGTACTTC. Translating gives CASRGQGFTYEQYF.